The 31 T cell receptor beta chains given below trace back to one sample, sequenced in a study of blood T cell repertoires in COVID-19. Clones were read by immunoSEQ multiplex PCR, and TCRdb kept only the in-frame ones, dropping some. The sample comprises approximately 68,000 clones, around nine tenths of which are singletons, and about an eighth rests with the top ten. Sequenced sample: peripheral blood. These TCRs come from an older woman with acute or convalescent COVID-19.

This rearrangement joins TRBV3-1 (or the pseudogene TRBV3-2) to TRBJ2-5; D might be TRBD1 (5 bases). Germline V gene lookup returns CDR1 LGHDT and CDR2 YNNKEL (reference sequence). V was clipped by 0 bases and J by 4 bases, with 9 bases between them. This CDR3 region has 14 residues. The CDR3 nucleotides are TGTGCCAGCAGCCAAGATCCTGGGGCAGAGACCCAGTACTTC. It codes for CASSQDPGAETQYF.

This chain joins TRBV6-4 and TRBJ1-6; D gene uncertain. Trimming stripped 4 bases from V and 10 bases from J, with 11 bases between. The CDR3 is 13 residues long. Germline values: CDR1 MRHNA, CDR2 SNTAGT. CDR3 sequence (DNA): TGTGCCAGCAGTGCCAGGCATGGATCACCCCTCCACTTT. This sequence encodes CASSARHGSPLHF.

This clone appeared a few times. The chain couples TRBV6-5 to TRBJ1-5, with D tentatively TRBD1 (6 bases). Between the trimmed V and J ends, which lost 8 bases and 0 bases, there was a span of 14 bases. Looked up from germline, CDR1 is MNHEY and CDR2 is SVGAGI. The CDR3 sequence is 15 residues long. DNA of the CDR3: TGTGCCAGCCGGTGGACAGCCGATAGCAATCAGCCCCAGCATTTT. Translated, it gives CASRWTADSNQPQHF.

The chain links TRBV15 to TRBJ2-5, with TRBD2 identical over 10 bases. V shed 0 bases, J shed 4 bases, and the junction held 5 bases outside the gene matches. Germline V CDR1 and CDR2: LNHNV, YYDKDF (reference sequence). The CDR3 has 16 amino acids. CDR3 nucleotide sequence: TGTGCCACCAGCAGAGACCCTAGCGGGGGAGGAGAGACCCAGTACTTC. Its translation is CATSRDPSGGGETQYF.

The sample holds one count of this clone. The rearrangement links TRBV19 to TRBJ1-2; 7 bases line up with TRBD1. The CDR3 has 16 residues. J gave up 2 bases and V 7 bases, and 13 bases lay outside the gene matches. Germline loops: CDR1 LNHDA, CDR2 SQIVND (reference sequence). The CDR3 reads CASTRLPGQSNYGYTF. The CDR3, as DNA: TGTGCCAGTACCCGACTCCCGGGACAGAGCAACTATGGCTACACCTTC.

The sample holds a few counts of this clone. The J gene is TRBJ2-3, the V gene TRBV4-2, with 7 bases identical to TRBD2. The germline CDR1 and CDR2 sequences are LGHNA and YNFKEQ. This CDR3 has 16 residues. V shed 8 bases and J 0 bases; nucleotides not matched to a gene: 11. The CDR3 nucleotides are TGTGCCAGCTTCCCGGGGAGCGGGACTAGCACAGATACGCAGTATTTT. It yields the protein CASFPGSGTSTDTQYF.

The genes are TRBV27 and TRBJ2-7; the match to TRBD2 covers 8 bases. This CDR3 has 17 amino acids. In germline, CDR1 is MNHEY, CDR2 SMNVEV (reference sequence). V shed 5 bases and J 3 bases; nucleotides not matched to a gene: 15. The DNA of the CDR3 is TGTGCCAGCAGTGACTACCCGCGGGGGGTTGGAATCTACGAGCAGTACTTC. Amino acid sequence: CASSDYPRGVGIYEQYF.

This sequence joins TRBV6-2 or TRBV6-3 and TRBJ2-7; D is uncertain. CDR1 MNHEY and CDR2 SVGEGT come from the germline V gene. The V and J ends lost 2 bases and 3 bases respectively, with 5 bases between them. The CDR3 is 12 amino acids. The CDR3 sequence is CASSYRDYEQYF. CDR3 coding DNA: TGTGCCAGCAGTTACCGAGACTACGAGCAGTACTTC.

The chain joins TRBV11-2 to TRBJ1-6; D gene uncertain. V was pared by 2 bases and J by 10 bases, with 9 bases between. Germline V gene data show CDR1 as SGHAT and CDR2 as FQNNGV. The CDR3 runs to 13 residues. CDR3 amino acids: CASSLRGKSPLHF. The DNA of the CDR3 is TGTGCCAGCAGCTTAAGAGGAAAGTCACCCCTCCACTTT.

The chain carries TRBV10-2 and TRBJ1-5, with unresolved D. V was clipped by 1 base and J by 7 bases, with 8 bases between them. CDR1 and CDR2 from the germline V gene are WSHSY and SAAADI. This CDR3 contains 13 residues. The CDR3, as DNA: TGCGCCAGCAGTGAGTGGCCGGGACAGCCCCAGCATTTT. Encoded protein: CASSEWPGQPQHF.

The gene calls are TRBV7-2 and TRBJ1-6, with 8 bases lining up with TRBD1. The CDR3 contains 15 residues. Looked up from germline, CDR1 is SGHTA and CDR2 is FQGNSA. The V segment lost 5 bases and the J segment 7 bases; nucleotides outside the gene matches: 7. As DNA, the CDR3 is TGTGCCAGCAGCCCAGGGACAGGCGAAAATTCACCCCTCCACTTT. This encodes CASSPGTGENSPLHF.

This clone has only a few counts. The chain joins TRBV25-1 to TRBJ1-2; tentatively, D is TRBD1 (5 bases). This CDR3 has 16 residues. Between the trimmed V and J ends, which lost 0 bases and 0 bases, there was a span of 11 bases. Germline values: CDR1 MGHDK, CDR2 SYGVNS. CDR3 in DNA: TGTGCCAGCAGTGAATACTTGGAGGGACCTAACTATGGCTACACCTTC. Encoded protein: CASSEYLEGPNYGYTF.

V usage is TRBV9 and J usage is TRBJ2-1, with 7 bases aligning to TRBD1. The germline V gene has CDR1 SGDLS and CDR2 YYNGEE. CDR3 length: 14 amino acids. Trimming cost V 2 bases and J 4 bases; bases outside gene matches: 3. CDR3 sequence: CASSVGQKYNEQFF. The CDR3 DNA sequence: TGTGCCAGCAGCGTGGGACAGAAGTACAATGAGCAGTTCTTC. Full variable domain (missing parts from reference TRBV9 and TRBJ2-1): DSGVTQTPKHLITATGQRVTLRCSPRSGDLSVYWYQQSLDQGLQFLIQYYNGEERAKGNILERFSAQQFPDLHSELNLSSLELGDSALYFCASSVGQKYNEQFFGPGTRLTVL.

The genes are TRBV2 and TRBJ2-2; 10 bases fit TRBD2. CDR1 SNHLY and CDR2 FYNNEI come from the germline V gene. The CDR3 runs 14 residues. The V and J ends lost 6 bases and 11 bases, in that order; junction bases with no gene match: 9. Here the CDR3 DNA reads TGTGCCAGCAGGCCCTCTAGCGGGGGTAAAGAGCTGTTTTTT. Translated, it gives CASRPSSGGKELFF.

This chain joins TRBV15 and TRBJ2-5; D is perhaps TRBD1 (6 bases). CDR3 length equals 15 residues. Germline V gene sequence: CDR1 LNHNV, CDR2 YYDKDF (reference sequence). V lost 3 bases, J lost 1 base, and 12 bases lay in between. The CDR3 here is CATSRYRATQETQYF. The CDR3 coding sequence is TGTGCCACCAGCAGGTACAGGGCCACCCAAGAGACCCAGTACTTC.

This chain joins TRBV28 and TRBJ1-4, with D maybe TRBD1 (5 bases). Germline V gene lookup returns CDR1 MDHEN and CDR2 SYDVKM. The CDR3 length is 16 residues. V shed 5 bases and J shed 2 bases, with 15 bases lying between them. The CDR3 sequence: CASSGDKGTTNEKLFF. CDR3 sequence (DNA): TGTGCCAGCAGTGGGGATAAGGGGACTACTAATGAAAAACTGTTTTTT.

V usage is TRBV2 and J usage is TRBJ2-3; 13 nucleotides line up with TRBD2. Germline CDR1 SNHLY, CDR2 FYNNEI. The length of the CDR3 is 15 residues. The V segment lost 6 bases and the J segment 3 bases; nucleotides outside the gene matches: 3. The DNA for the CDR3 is TGTGCCAGCAGCCTGGGACTAGCGGGGACAGATACGCAGTATTTT. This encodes CASSLGLAGTDTQYF.

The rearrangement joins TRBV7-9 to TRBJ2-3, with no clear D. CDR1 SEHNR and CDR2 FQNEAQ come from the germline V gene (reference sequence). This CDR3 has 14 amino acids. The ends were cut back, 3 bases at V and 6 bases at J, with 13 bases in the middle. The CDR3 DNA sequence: TGTGCCAGCAGCTTTCCTGTGGCTTCGGATACGCAGTATTTT. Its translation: CASSFPVASDTQYF.

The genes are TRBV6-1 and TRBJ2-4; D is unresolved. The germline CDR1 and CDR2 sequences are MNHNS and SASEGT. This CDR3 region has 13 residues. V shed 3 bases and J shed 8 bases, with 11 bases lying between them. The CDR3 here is CASSEMPGDIQYF. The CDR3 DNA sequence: TGTGCCAGCAGTGAGATGCCCGGTGACATTCAGTACTTC.

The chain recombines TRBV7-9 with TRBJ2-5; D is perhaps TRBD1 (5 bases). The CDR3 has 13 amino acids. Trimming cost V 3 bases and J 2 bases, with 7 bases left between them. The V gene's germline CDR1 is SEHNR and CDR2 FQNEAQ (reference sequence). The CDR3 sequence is CASSFWTQETQYF. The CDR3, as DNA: TGTGCCAGCAGCTTCTGGACACAAGAGACCCAGTACTTC.

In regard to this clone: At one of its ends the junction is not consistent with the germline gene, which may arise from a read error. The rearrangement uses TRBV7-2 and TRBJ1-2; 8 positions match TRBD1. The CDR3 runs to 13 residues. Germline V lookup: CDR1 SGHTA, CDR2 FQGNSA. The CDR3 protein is CASSESTRTGLLF. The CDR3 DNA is TGTGCCAGCAGCGAAAGCACTCGGACAGGGCTCCTCTTC. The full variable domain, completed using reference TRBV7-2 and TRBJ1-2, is GAGVSQSPSNKVTEKGKDVELRCDPISGHTALYWYRQSLGQGLEFLIYFQGNSAPDKSGLPSDRFSAERTGGSVSTLTIQRTQQEDSAVYLCASSESTRTGLLFGSGTRLTVV.

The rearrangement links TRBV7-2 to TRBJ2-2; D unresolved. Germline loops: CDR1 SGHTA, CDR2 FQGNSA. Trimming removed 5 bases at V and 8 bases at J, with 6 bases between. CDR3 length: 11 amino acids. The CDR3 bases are TGTGCCAGCAGCCTCTATGGGGAGCTGTTTTTT. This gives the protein CASSLYGELFF.

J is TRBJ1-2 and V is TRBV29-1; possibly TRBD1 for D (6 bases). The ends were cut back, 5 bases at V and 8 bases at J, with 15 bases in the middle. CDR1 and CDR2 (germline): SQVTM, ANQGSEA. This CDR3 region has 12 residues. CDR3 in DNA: TGCAGCGTTCCAAAGGGGGGGTTCGGCTACACCTTC. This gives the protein CSVPKGGFGYTF.

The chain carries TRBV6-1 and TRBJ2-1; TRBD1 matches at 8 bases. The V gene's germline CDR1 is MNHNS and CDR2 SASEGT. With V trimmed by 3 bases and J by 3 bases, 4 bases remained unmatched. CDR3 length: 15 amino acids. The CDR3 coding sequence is TGTGCCAGCAGTGATACAGGGGGTAGCTACAATGAGCAGTTCTTC. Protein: CASSDTGGSYNEQFF.

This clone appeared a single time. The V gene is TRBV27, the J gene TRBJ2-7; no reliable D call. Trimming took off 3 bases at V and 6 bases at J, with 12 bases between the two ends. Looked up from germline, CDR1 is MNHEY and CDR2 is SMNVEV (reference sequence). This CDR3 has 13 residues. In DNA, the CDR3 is TGTGCCAGCAGTTTCTTACCGGTCGGCGAGCAGTACTTC. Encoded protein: CASSFLPVGEQYF.

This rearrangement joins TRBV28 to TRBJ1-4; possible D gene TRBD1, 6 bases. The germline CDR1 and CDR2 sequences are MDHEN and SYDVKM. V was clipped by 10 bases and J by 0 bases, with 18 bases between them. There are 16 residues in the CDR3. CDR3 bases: TGTGCCACTCAGGCCCCCGGGACAACAACTAATGAAAAACTGTTTTTT. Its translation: CATQAPGTTTNEKLFF. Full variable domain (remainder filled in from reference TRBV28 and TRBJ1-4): DVKVTQSSRYLVKRTGEKVFLECVQDMDHENMFWYRQDPGLGLRLIYFSYDVKMKEKGDIPEGYSVSREKKERFSLILESASTNQTSMYLCATQAPGTTTNEKLFFGSGTQLSVL.

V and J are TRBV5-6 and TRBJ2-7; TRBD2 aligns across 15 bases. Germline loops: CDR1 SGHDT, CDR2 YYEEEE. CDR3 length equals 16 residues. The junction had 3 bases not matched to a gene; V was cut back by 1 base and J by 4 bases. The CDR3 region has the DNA TGTGCCAGCAGCTTGCGGACTAGCGGGGGGGTTTACGAGCAGTACTTC. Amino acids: CASSLRTSGGVYEQYF.

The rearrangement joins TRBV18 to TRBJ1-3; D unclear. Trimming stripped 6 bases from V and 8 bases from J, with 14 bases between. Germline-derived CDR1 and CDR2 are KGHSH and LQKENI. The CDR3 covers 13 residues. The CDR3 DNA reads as TGTGCCAGCTCTCCCACCATGGAGGACACCATATATTTT. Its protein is CASSPTMEDTIYF.

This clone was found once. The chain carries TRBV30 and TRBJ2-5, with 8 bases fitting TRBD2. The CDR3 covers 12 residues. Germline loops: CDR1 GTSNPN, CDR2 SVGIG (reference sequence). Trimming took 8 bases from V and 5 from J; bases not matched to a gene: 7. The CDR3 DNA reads TGTGCCGCCGAGCGGGGGCAGGAGACCCAGTACTTC. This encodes CAAERGQETQYF.

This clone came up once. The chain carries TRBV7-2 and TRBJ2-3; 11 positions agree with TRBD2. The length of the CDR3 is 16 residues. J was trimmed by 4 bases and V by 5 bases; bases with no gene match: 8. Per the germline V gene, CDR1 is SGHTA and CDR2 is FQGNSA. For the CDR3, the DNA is TGTGCCAGCAGCCCACTTAGCGGGGGGGCCCCAGATACGCAGTATTTT. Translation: CASSPLSGGAPDTQYF.

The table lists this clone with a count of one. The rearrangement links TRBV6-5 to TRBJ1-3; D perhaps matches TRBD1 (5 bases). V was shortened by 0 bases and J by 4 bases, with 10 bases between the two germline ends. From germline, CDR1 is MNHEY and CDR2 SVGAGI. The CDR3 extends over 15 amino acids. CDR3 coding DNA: TGTGCCAGCAGTTACTCGACGGGGGAAGGAAACACCATATATTTT. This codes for CASSYSTGEGNTIYF.